This T cell receptor beta chain derives from a study of cytomegalovirus exposure and HLA in healthy donors (dated by TCRdb to the late 2010s). Regarding the complete study: An earlier analysis of under 600 of the donors reported 250 to 300 Gb of sequence data and more than 90 million unique TCR beta sequences from about 179 million T cells. Using immunosequencing, the study profiled T cell repertoires from 666 subjects and related those repertoires to cytomegalovirus serostatus. The number of typed donors differed by locus: about 620-640 for A, B, C, DRB1 and DQB1; 522 for DQA1; 606 for DPA1; and about 450 for DPB1. Of the 398 genotyped donors, 81% were placed in the genetic ancestry cluster associated with self-reported Caucasian donors. An early release covering about 600 HLA-typed donors comprised about 300 gigabases of sequencing data and roughly 86 million unique TCR sequences. A later genetic analysis used genome-wide SNP genotypes for about 55% of the 666 donors, treating that subset as a discovery cohort. Every repertoire in the discovery cohort had been generated on one and the same sequencing platform. A separate validation cohort of roughly 110 different subjects was used in addition to the approximately 670-subject first cohort. Donor age, sex, ethnicity and CMV serostatus were compiled together with the repertoire data. To predict cytomegalovirus infection status, the study combined high-throughput TCR immunosequencing, statistical association of individual TCRs with disease status, and machine learning. The aim of the study was to test whether cataloging public T cell receptors could identify signatures of past pathogen exposure. Because of strong linkage in the cohort, roughly five DR-DQ haplotypes were treated as single units for association and clustering. Rather than drawing on any new phenotypic data, the later analysis identified candidate immune exposures from TCR beta sequences and the way those sequences occurred across donors. Across 300 to 400 genotyped donors of the cohort, an average of approximately 240,000 unique TCR beta nucleotide sequences per donor were sequenced, and 15% to 20% of those sequences were non-productive. A later analysis re-analyzed previously published TCR beta repertoires from 650 to 800 donors and added high-resolution HLA genotyping to study TCR occurrence patterns. Both class I and class II loci were covered by HLA typing, at four-digit resolution. In an earlier analysis of roughly 600 of the donors, high-throughput TCR beta sequencing was used to judge whether each TCR beta V gene segment behaved as functional or pseudogenic.

Study-wide conclusions, independent of this receptor: Some IMGT-functional V segments, including TRBV6-2 and TRBV6-3, could not be distinguished by the 87-base-pair reads and were therefore excluded. When HLA alleles, especially DR and DQ, strongly co-occurred, attributing TCR associations to individual alleles was difficult. A further reported finding was that TCR beta sequences accurately predicted the HLA-A and HLA-B alleles for most subjects in the first cohort. In the study, approximately 150 TCR beta chains were listed as associated with cytomegalovirus. A cluster of highly shared sequence variants was judged likely to be a technical artifact of the sequencing pipeline. Because HLA typing was missing for some donors at each locus, association tests included only the typed subset. Cytomegalovirus status was reported to be diagnosed by the classifier with high specificity and sensitivity in both the original and validation cohorts. CMV serostatus was the only immune exposure information available for the cohort. According to a later analysis, most CMV-associated TCR beta chains appeared to be HLA-restricted, and the HLA associations seemed to be driven largely by CMV exposure. Sequencing depth was assumed to be roughly uniform across donors in the presence/absence analyses, though that assumption may not hold. Because counts were too low, under 20 rarely observed V segments, including chromosome 9 orphons, were left out of the earlier analysis of about 620 of the donors. Linkage disequilibrium might explain the correlated functional status among segregating V segments, but an unknown experimental factor could not be ruled out. In an earlier analysis of more than 500 of the donors, most TCR beta V segments appeared in productive rearrangements about 87% or about 30% of the time, broadly matching IMGT annotations. In a later genetic analysis, fewer N-insertions in productive TCRs were reported among donors in an Asian-associated ancestry cluster than the approximately 630-donor mean. In a later analysis, HLA-associated TCR beta chains were found to be more clonally expanded and to have lower generation probabilities than equally common non-associated chains. According to a later analysis, TCR association rates differed among HLA loci, with DRB1 alleles showing the most associated TCRs and HLA-C alleles showing the fewest. In a later analysis, more than 15,000 TCR beta sequences were associated with specific HLA alleles at a false discovery rate of 0.05. An association between a missense DCLRE1C variant and V-gene and J-gene trimming of TCR beta chains was found in a later genetic analysis and replicated in an independent cohort. According to the authors, the approach could potentially be generalized to other disease states and immunological phenotypes. According to a later analysis, parvovirus B19, influenza, CMV and Epstein-Barr virus appeared linked to several top co-occurrence clusters. Most TCR sequences were seen in very few donors, while some public TCRs were found in many individuals. A few of the identified cytomegalovirus-associated TCR beta chains were confirmed in vitro to be specific for cytomegalovirus antigens. Only TCR beta chains were sequenced in this cohort, and the absence of alpha or paired-chain data limited detectable features.

The receptor library was made with the immunoSEQ multiplex PCR assay. A mixture of 60 forward primers for TCR Vbeta segments and 13 reverse primers for TCR Jbeta segments was used in the multiplex PCR. The CDR3 region of rearranged TCR beta genes was amplified from genomic DNA by a multiplex PCR assay. The Illumina HiSeq System was used to sequence the amplified TCR beta libraries as 87-base-pair reads. The original methods were these. A later analysis counted 75 million to 100 million unique TCR beta chains across the 600 to 850 repertoires, and roughly 10 million of these chains were shared by at least two donors. Raw reads were error-corrected and collapsed into unique sequences with a nearest-neighbor algorithm that merged closely related sequences to remove PCR and sequencing errors. Alignment of CDR3 sequences to IMGT reference sequences was used to assign V, D and J gene segments. For a sequence to be retained, at least a six-nucleotide match to both a V gene segment and a J gene segment was required. A rearrangement was called productive if the CDR3 had no stop codons and remained in frame with V and J, and every other rearrangement was called non-productive. CDR3 was defined according to IMGT convention as the region running from the second conserved V-encoded cysteine to the conserved J-encoded phenylalanine. The earlier analysis of more than 450 of the donors excluded sequences that lacked an unambiguous match to a single V gene segment. In an earlier analysis of around 600 of the donors, V segments were called functional above 56.7% productive rearrangements and were called segregating when the between-donor standard deviation exceeded 5%. A statistical classification framework was built for diagnosing cytomegalovirus status from the catalog of TCR beta chain sequences. V and J gene assignment, in a later analysis, came from comparing TCR nucleotide sequences with IMGT/GENE-DB human TR gene sequences. In a later analysis, CDR3 sequences and most-parsimonious VDJ recombination scenarios were assigned using the TCRdist pipeline. In a later analysis, each TCR beta chain was defined by its CDR3 amino acid sequence together with its V-gene family, and reads lacking a unique V-gene family were excluded. A later analysis removed 550 to 650 highly shared, low-generation-probability nucleotide sequences to deal with suspected cross-contamination and a sequencing artifact. A later analysis calculated a clonal expansion index for each public chain from normalized within-repertoire ranks of inferred template counts. Generation probabilities in a later analysis came from a VDJ recombination model fitted to out-of-frame rearrangements, and those results were checked against IGoR. In a later analysis, TCR-TCR, TCR-HLA and TCR-CMV co-occurrence was scored with hypergeometric tests, and a repertoire-size bias correction was applied to TCR pairs. A later analysis estimated false discovery rates by permuting HLA or CMV assignments 20 times. In a later analysis, co-occurring TCRs were grouped using DBSCAN, and TCRdist sequence similarity was added for clustering within HLA-allele-positive subsets. Co-occurrence clustering excluded repertoires with fewer than 30,000 or more than 120,000 public chains, plus five with anomalous nucleotide sharing. Entries here come from immuneACCESS through TCRdb and include only in-frame sequences with V and J called. Some clones fail to appear in such tables; in the studies checked, an unresolved V gene covers under half of the shortfall, and the cause of the remainder is unknown. The V and J calls and clone size are taken from that table; D and trimming were inferred from the DNA. The sample data list 150,000 to 200,000 clones, and 60% to 85% of these were observed just once. In total, the top ten clones hold 3% to 4.5% of the sample.

In total, roughly 670 healthy bone marrow donors made up the cohort. All cohort members were sampled while nominally healthy, although unrecorded immune exposures were likely present. The donor tested CMV seropositive, placing the donor among the 250 to 350 seropositive members of the cohort. Each donor provided a peripheral blood sample, and peripheral blood mononuclear cells were used for TCR beta sequencing. The Qiagen DNeasy Blood Extraction Kit was used to extract genomic DNA from the blood cell samples. Comment on this clone: What antigen it recognizes has not been identified. Nothing much larger sits one base from this clone, and base qualities are not available.

V sheds 2 bases and J sheds 7 bases, leaving 12 bases between their ends. CDR1 SGHVS and CDR2 FNYEAQ were looked up in the germline V gene. The CDR3 spans 13 residues, from the cysteine through the phenylalanine. Only CDR3 DNA is held: 39 bases, read in frame from base 1. The rearranged chain carries TRBV7-6 and TRBJ2-7; the D gene is perhaps TRBD2, from 5 matching bases. The sequence derives from a man aged 25 to 40 in good health and CMV-seropositive. Sequencing used PBMCs. The CDR3: CASSLSGNGEQYF. The DNA reads as follows: TGTGCCAGCAGCTTATCCGGGAACGGGGAGCAGTACTTC.